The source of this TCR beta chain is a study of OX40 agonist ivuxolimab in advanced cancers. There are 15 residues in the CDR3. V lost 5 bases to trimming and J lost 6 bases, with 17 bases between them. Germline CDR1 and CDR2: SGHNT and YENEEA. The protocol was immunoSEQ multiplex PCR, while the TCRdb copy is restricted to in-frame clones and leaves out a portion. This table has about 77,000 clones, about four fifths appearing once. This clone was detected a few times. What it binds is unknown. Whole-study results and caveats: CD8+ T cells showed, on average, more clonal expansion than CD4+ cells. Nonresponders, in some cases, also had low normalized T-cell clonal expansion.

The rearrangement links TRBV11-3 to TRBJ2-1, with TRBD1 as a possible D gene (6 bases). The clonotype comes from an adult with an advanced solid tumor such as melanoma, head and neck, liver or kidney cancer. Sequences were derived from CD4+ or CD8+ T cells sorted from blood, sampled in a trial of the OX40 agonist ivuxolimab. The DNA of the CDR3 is TGTGCCAGCAGCCATAGACAGGCGCGCCGCAATGAGCAGTTCTTC. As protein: CASSHRQARRNEQFF.